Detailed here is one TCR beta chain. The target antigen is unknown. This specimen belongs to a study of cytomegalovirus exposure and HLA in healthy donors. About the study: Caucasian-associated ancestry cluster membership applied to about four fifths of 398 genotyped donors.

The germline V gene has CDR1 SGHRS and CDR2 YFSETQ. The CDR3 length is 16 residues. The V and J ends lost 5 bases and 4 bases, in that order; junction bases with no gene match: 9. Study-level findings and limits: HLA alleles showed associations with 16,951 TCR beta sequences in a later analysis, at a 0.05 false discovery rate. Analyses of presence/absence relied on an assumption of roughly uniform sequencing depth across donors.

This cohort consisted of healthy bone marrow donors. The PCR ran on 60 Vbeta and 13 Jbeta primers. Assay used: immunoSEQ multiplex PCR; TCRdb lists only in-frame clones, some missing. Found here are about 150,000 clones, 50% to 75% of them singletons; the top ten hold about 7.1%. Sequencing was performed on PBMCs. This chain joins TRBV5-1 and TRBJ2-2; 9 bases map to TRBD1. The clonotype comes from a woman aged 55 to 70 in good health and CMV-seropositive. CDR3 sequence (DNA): TGCGCCAGCAGGCTGGGGACAGGGTCGATCACCGGGGAGCTGTTTTTT. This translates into CASRLGTGSITGELFF.